Described below is a single TCR beta chain sequence and its context. Trimming took off 8 bases at V and 1 base at J, with 12 bases between the two ends. CDR3 length equals 13 residues. Germline assignment: CDR1 SGHRS and CDR2 YFSETQ. Assay: immunoSEQ multiplex PCR; the TCRdb copy retains only in-frame clones and omits some. This sample has 160,000 or so clones; about four fifths occur once, and the top ten carry 6.5% to 7%. The sample is drawn from a study of blood T cell repertoires in COVID-19. Study overall: Acute and convalescent COVID-19 specimens originated in the United States, Italy and Spain.

Sequencing used peripheral blood. This chain uses TRBV5-1 with TRBJ1-1, with D perhaps TRBD1 (5 bases). The receptor was isolated from a man between 65 and 80 years old with active or convalescent COVID-19. The CDR3 region has the DNA TGCGCCAGTGGGGGAGGGTCGAACACTGAAGCTTTCTTT. Residues: CASGGGSNTEAFF.